This is a list of T cell receptor beta chains from one sample in a study of identical twins. TCRdb reprocessed the 5' RACE reads via MiXCR and lists one record per CDR3 protein. The sample has 200,000 to 300,000 distinct CDR3 sequences; 8% to 11% are singletons. Sequenced input: memory T cells sorted from blood. The source is a middle-aged man in good health. Both conserved end residues are part of each CDR3. D genes are given only for firm matches. Clone size is stated in some rows and not others, as once, few, many or a class when expanded.

TRBJ2-5,TRBD1,few,TRBV4-1,TGCGCCAGCAGCCAAGAGGGGACAGGGGTCCCCGAGACCCAGTACTTC,CASSQEGTGVPETQYF
TRBJ1-4,TRBD1,many,TRBV2,TGTGCCAGCAGGGACAGGGTGGGGTCCGAAAAACTGTTTTTT,CASRDRVGSEKLFF
TRBJ2-7,.,few,TRBV14,TGTGCCAGCAGCCAAGATAGGGGGACCGACTCCTACGAGCAGTACTTC,CASSQDRGTDSYEQYF
TRBJ2-7,.,many,TRBV7-8,TGTGCCAGCAGCTCACGACAGGATTCCTACGAGCAGTACTTC,CASSSRQDSYEQYF
TRBJ1-1,.,.,TRBV2,TGTGCCAGCAGTGATCATGGGGGTACTGAAGCTTTCTTT,CASSDHGGTEAFF
TRBJ2-2,.,.,TRBV23-1,TGCGCCAGCAGTCACCACAGACTGGGCGGGGAGCTGTTTTTT,CASSHHRLGGELFF
TRBJ2-1,TRBD2,.,TRBV7-2,TGTGCCAGCAGCTCTGGGAGGGGCGGCTACAATGAGCAGTTCTTC,CASSSGRGGYNEQFF
TRBJ2-7,.,.,TRBV20-1,TGCAGTGCTAGAGGGGGCGGGCGATACGAGCAGTACTTC,CSARGGGRYEQYF
TRBJ2-1,.,few,TRBV28,TGTGCCAGCAGTTTGAGTAGCATCCATGAGCAGTTCTTC,CASSLSSIHEQFF
TRBJ2-7,.,many,TRBV7-2,TGTGCCAGCAGCTTAAGTGGGAGTATTTATAGCTCCTACGAGCAGTACTTC,CASSLSGSIYSSYEQYF
TRBJ2-1,.,.,TRBV10-3,TGTGCCATCAGTGAGTCGAATACCTCCCCGGGCAATGAGCAGTTCTTC,CAISESNTSPGNEQFF
TRBJ2-3,TRBD2,few,TRBV9,TGTGCCAGCAGCGTAGGGACTAGCGGCTTCACAGATACGCAGTATTTT,CASSVGTSGFTDTQYF
TRBJ1-6,.,.,TRBV20-1,TGCAGTGCTAGCCGCCGGGAGGGGAATTCACCCCTCCACTTT,CSASRREGNSPLHF
TRBJ1-2,TRBD1,many,TRBV20-1,TGCAGTGCGCACCTCCGGGACAGGGAGGTCTATGGCTACACCTTC,CSAHLRDREVYGYTF
TRBJ1-6,TRBD1,.,TRBV20-1,TGCAGTGCGGAACTACCGGGACAGGGGAGTTCACCCCTCCACTTT,CSAELPGQGSSPLHF
TRBJ2-7,TRBD2,.,TRBV6-2/TRBV6-3,TGTGCCAGCAGTTTTCATGCGGGAGGGCGGAATCCCTACGAGCAGTACTTC,CASSFHAGGRNPYEQYF